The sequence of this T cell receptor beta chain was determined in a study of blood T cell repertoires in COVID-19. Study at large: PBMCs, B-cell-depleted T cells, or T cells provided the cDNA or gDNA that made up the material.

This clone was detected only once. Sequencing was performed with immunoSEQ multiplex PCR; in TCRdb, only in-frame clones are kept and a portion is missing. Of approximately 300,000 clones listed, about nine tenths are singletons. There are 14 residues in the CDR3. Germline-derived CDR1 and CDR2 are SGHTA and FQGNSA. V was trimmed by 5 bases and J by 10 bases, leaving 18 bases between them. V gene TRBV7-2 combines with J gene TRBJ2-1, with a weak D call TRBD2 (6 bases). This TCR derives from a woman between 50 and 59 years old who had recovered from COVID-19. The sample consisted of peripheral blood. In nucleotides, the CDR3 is TGTGCCAGCAGCCTCGCACTAGCCCACGGGGAGCAGTTCTTC. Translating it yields CASSLALAHGEQFF.